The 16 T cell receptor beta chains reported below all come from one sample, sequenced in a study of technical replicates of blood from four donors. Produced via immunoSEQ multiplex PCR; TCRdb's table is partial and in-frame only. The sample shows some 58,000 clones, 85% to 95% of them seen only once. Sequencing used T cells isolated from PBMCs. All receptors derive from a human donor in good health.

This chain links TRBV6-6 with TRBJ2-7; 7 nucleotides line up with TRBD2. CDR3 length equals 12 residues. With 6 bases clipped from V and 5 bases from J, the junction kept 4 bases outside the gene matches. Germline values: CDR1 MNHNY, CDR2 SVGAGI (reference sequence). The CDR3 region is CASRPAGDEQYF. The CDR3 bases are TGTGCCAGCAGGCCGGCGGGGGACGAGCAGTACTTC.

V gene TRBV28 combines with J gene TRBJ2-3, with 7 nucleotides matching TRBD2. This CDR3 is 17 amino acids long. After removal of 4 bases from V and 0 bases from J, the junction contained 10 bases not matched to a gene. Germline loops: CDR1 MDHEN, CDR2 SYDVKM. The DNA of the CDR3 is TGTGCCAGCAGTTCCCTAGCGGAGACGCAAAGCACAGATACGCAGTATTTT. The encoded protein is CASSSLAETQSTDTQYF.

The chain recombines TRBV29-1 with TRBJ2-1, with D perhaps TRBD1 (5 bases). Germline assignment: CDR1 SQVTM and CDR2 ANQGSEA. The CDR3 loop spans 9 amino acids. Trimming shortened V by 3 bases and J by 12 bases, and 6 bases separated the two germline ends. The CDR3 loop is CSVDDRQFF. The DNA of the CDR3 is TGCAGCGTTGACGACAGGCAGTTCTTC.

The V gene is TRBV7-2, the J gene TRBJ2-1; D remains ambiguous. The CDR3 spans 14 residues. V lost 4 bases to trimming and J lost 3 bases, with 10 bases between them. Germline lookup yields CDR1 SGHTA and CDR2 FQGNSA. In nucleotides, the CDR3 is TGTGCCAGCAGCTCAACATCTAGCTACAATGAGCAGTTCTTC. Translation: CASSSTSSYNEQFF.

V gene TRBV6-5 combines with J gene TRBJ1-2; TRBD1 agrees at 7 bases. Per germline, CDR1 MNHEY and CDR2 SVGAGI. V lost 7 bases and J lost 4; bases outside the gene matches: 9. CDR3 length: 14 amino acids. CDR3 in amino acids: CASKPQGILYGYTF. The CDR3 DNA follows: TGTGCCAGCAAACCACAGGGGATCCTCTATGGCTACACCTTC.

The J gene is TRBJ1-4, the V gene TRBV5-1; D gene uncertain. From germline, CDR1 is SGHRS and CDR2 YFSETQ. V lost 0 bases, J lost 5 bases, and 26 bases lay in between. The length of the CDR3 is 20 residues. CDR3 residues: CASSLANLGRGLDANEKLFF. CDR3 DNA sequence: TGCGCCAGCAGCTTGGCCAATTTAGGCCGGGGTCTTGATGCAAATGAAAAACTGTTTTTT.

CDR3 loop: CASSPGTGSAEKLFF. The CDR3 nucleotides read TGCGCCAGCAGTCCAGGGACAGGCAGCGCTGAAAAACTGTTTTTT. The rearrangement joins TRBV5-1 to TRBJ1-4; TRBD1 aligns across 8 bases. The germline V gene encodes CDR1 SGHRS and CDR2 YFSETQ. The CDR3 spans 15 residues. V dropped 5 bases and J dropped 7; count of bases not matched to a gene: 10.

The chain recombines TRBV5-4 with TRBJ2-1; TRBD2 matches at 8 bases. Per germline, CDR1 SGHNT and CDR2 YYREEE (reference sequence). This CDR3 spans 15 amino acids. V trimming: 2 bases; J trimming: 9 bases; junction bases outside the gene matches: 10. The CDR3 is CASSFDQRGTVEQFF. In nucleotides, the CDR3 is TGTGCCAGCAGCTTTGATCAGCGGGGGACCGTTGAGCAGTTCTTC.

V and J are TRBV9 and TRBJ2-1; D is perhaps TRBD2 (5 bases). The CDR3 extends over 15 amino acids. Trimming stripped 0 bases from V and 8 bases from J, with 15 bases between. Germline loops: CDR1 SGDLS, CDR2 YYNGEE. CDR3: CASSVAEGREYEQFF. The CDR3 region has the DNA TGTGCCAGCAGCGTAGCAGAGGGCCGGGAATATGAGCAGTTCTTC.

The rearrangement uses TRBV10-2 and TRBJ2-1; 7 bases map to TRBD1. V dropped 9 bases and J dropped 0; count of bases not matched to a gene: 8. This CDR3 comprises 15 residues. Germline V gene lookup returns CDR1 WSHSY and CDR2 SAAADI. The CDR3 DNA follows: TGCGCCAGTATAGGGGACAGAAGCTCCTACAATGAGCAGTTCTTC. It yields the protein CASIGDRSSYNEQFF.

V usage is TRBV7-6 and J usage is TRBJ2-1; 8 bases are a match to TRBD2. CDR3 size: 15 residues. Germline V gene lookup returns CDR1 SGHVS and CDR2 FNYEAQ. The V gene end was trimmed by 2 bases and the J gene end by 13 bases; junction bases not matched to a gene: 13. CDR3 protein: CASSLFLGAAGGQFF. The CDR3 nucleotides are TGTGCCAGCAGCTTATTCCTGGGGGCTGCGGGGGGCCAGTTCTTC.

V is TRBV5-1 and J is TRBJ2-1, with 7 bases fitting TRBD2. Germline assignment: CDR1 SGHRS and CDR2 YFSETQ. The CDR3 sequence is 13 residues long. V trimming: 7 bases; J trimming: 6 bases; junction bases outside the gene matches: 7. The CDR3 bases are TGCGCCAGCCGGGTAGCGGGTAGCAATGAGCAGTTCTTC. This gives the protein CASRVAGSNEQFF.

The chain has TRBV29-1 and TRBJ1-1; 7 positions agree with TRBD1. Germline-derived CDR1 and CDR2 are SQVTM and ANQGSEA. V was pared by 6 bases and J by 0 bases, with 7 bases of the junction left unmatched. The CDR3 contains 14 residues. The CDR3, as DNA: TGCAGCGTCACGGGACAGAAGATGAACACTGAAGCTTTCTTT. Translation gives CSVTGQKMNTEAFF.

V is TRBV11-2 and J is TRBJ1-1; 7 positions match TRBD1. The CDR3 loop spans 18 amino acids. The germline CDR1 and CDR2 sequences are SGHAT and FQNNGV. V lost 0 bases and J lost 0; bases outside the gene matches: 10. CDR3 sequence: CASSLDVWGQILNTEAFF. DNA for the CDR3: TGTGCCAGCAGCTTAGATGTATGGGGACAGATTTTGAACACTGAAGCTTTCTTT.

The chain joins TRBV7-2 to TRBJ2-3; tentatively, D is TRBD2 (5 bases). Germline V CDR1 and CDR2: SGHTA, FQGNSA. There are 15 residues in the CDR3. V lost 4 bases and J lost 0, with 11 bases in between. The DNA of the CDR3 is TGTGCCAGCAGCTCCCGGCGGACTAGCACAGATACGCAGTATTTT. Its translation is CASSSRRTSTDTQYF.

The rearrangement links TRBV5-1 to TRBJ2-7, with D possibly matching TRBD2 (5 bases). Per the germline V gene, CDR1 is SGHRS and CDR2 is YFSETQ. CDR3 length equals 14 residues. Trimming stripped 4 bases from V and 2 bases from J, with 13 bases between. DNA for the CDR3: TGCGCCAGCAGCAGCCCCGAGGGCCCCTACGAGCAGTACTTC. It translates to CASSSPEGPYEQYF.